The rows below give T cell receptor beta chains drawn from one sample of a study of T cell responses to AZD1222 COVID-19 vaccine. Repertoires were generated with immunoSEQ multiplex PCR, while TCRdb's copy carries only in-frame clones and drops some. Here the sample spans 150,000 to 200,000 clones, 88% being singletons. The input for sequencing was peripheral blood, taken 28 days after the second AZD1222 dose. These TCRs come from an adult who received the AZD1222 COVID-19 vaccine. The CDR3 runs from the conserved cysteine through the conserved F or W. The order of the fields is clone size, D gene, V gene, J gene, CDR3 protein, CDR3 DNA. D genes are given only for firm matches. The size entry is marked missing in some rows and otherwise reads once, few, many or a size class.

>.|.|TRBV7-2|TRBJ2-1
CASSLSGQRSYNEQFF
TGTGCCAGCAGCTTGTCAGGACAGAGAAGCTACAATGAGCAGTTCTTC
>.|.|TRBV6-2/TRBV6-3|TRBJ2-5
CASRPHQTRETQYF
TGTGCCAGCAGACCTCATCAGACCCGGGAGACCCAGTACTTC
>.|TRBD1|TRBV3-1/TRBV3-2|TRBJ1-6
CASSQGTGMNSPLHF
TGTGCCAGCAGCCAGGGGACAGGGATGAATTCACCCCTCCACTTT
>few|.|TRBV11-2|TRBJ1-2
CASSLSSSIYGYTF
TGTGCCAGCAGCTTATCGTCCTCGATTTATGGCTACACCTTC
>once|TRBD2|TRBV5-4|TRBJ2-3
CASSIRTSGVTDTQYF
TGTGCCAGCAGCATTCGGACTAGCGGGGTCACAGATACGCAGTATTTT
>once|.|TRBV5-1|TRBJ1-2
CASSSETSFGGYTF
TGCGCCAGCAGTTCGGAGACGAGTTTTGGCGGCTACACCTTC
>.|.|TRBV4-1|TRBJ1-2
CASSQRANNNYGYTF
TGCGCCAGCAGCCAAAGGGCGAACAATAACTATGGCTACACCTTC
>.|.|TRBV6-1|TRBJ2-3
CASSESLSLPQYF
TGTGCCAGCAGTGAAAGCCTCAGTCTCCCGCAGTATTTT
>.|.|TRBV3-1/TRBV3-2|TRBJ2-1
CASSQGAGSYNEQFF
TGTGCCAGCAGCCAAGGGGCGGGAAGCTACAATGAGCAGTTCTTC
>.|.|TRBV5-1|TRBJ2-3
CASSPQRSSYTDTQYF
TGCGCCAGCAGCCCACAACGCTCCTCTTACACAGATACGCAGTATTTT
>.|.|TRBV3-1/TRBV3-2|TRBJ1-5
CASSQYPGGNQPQHF
TGTGCCAGCAGCCAGTATCCGGGGGGCAATCAGCCCCAGCATTTT
>.|.|TRBV6-1|TRBJ1-1
CASSEGAQGTEAFF
TGTGCCAGCAGTGAAGGGGCACAGGGAACTGAAGCTTTCTTT
>.|.|TRBV7-8|TRBJ1-2
CASSRTPNYGYTF
TGTGCCAGCAGCCGGACACCTAACTATGGCTACACCTTC
>.|TRBD2|TRBV6-5|TRBJ2-1
CASRKGTSEYNEQFF
TGTGCCAGCAGAAAAGGGACTAGCGAGTACAATGAGCAGTTCTTC
>.|.|TRBV3-1/TRBV3-2|TRBJ1-1
CASSAQGSEAFF
TGTGCCAGCAGCGCTCAGGGGTCTGAAGCTTTCTTT
>.|.|TRBV24-1|TRBJ1-4
CATSDKGGLNEKLFF
TGTGCCACCAGTGATAAGGGCGGACTTAATGAAAAACTGTTTTTT
>few|.|TRBV4-1|TRBJ1-5
CASSQLTGYSNQPQHF
TGCGCCAGCAGCCAACTCACAGGTTATAGCAATCAGCCCCAGCATTTT
>few|TRBD1|TRBV7-9|TRBJ1-2
CASSHDRESGYTF
TGTGCCAGCAGCCATGACAGGGAAAGTGGCTACACCTTC
>.|TRBD1|TRBV18|TRBJ2-2
CASPRGQLRTGELFF
TGTGCCAGCCCTAGGGGGCAGTTAAGAACCGGGGAGCTGTTTTTT
>.|TRBD1|TRBV6-5|TRBJ1-2
CASSFPDRGGYTF
TGTGCCAGCAGTTTCCCCGACAGGGGTGGCTACACCTTC
>.|.|TRBV5-8|TRBJ1-3
CASSPLWNSGNTIYF
TGTGCCAGCAGCCCGCTTTGGAACTCTGGAAACACCATATATTTT
>.|.|TRBV7-2|TRBJ2-2
CASSAGLDTGELFF
TGTGCCAGCAGCGCGGGACTGGACACCGGGGAGCTGTTTTTT
>.|.|TRBV5-1|TRBJ2-5
CASSLGAQETQYF
TGCGCCAGCAGCCTAGGGGCTCAAGAGACCCAGTACTTC
>few|TRBD1|TRBV4-1|TRBJ1-1
CASSQETGGRVDTEAFF
TGCGCCAGCAGCCAGGAGACAGGGGGCAGGGTCGACACTGAAGCTTTCTTT
>few|.|TRBV7-3|TRBJ1-2
CASSLTRNGYTF
TGTGCCAGCAGCTTAACCAGAAACGGCTACACCTTC
>.|.|TRBV3-1/TRBV3-2|TRBJ1-2
CASSQGEGGNYGYTF
TGTGCCAGCAGCCAAGGCGAGGGGGGTAACTATGGCTACACCTTC
>.|TRBD1|TRBV30|TRBJ1-1
CAWTADRVDTEAFF
TGTGCCTGGACCGCGGACAGGGTGGACACTGAAGCTTTCTTT
>.|TRBD1|TRBV3-1/TRBV3-2|TRBJ1-2
CASSQRGQGADYGYTF
TGTGCCAGCAGCCAACGGGGACAGGGGGCCGACTATGGCTACACCTTC
>.|TRBD1|TRBV6-5|TRBJ1-1
CASSGDRVNTEAFF
TGTGCCAGCAGCGGGGACAGGGTGAACACTGAAGCTTTCTTT
>.|.|TRBV5-1|TRBJ2-7
CASSPGTQGSEQYF
TGCGCCAGCAGCCCTGGGACACAGGGCTCCGAGCAGTACTTC
>.|.|TRBV7-3|TRBJ2-2
CASSSATNTGELFF
TGTGCCAGCAGCTCCGCGACGAACACCGGGGAGCTGTTTTTT
>.|.|TRBV27|TRBJ2-7
CASSSRGGSYEQYF
TGTGCCAGCAGTAGCAGGGGGGGGTCCTACGAGCAGTACTTC
>.|.|TRBV30|TRBJ2-7
CAWSVQYEQYF
TGTGCCTGGAGTGTACAGTACGAGCAGTACTTC
>.|.|TRBV7-9|TRBJ1-6
CASSLEGGTPLHF
TGTGCCAGCAGCTTAGAAGGGGGTACACCCCTCCACTTT
>once|.|TRBV6-5|TRBJ1-6
CASKPGSVYNSPLHF
TGTGCCAGCAAGCCAGGGTCAGTTTATAATTCACCCCTCCACTTT
>once|.|TRBV12-2|TRBJ2-3
CASRKWTSPTPTDTQYF
TGTGCAAGTCGAAAATGGACTAGCCCTACCCCCACAGATACGCAGTATTTT
>.|.|TRBV28|TRBJ2-2
CASGYIGGAGGELFF
TGTGCCAGCGGATACATTGGGGGGGCAGGCGGGGAGCTGTTTTTT
>.|.|TRBV6-5|TRBJ2-1
CASRQVGYYEQFF
TGTGCCAGCAGACAGGTTGGGTATTATGAGCAGTTCTTC
>.|.|TRBV9|TRBJ2-7
CASSVVGSPSNEQYF
TGTGCCAGCAGCGTAGTCGGAAGTCCCTCCAACGAGCAGTACTTC
>.|TRBD1|TRBV27|TRBJ2-7
CASSRGQGAHEQYF
TGTGCCAGCAGTCGCGGACAGGGGGCACACGAGCAGTACTTC
>.|.|TRBV15|TRBJ2-7
CATSRDLNNEQYF
TGTGCCACCAGCAGAGATCTTAACAACGAGCAGTACTTC
>once|.|TRBV7-3|TRBJ2-5
CASSLTGGRETQYF
TGTGCCAGCAGCTTAACGGGGGGCCGCGAGACCCAGTACTTC
>.|.|TRBV2|TRBJ1-6
CASTTDTSYNSPLHF
TGTGCCAGCACCACGGACACCTCCTATAATTCACCCCTCCACTTT
>.|TRBD1|TRBV4-1|TRBJ1-2
CASSQGQGVEYNGYTF
TGCGCCAGCAGCCAAGGACAGGGGGTGGAGTATAATGGCTACACCTTC
>.|.|TRBV28|TRBJ1-5
CASSFGFENQPQHF
TGTGCCAGCAGTTTTGGCTTCGAAAATCAGCCCCAGCATTTT
>.|TRBD1|TRBV5-1|TRBJ1-6
CASSLAGTGLGSPLHF
TGCGCCAGCAGCTTGGCCGGGACAGGGCTAGGTTCACCCCTCCACTTT
>.|.|TRBV6-1|TRBJ2-2
CASSEWDPGELFF
TGTGCCAGCAGTGAATGGGATCCCGGGGAGCTGTTTTTT
>.|.|TRBV28|TRBJ1-6
CASILQGSYNSPLHF
TGTGCCAGCATTTTACAGGGCTCCTATAATTCACCCCTCCACTTT
>.|TRBD1|TRBV29-1|TRBJ2-6
CSVYGQVVPGANVLTF
TGCAGCGTCTATGGACAGGTTGTGCCTGGGGCCAACGTCCTGACTTTC
>.|.|TRBV4-1|TRBJ2-7
CASSQGGGGVPSSYEQYF
TGCGCCAGCAGCCAAGGCGGGGGCGGGGTACCGAGCTCCTACGAGCAGTACTTC
>.|.|TRBV4-1|TRBJ1-2
CASSQEGQILGGYTF
TGCGCCAGCAGCCAAGAGGGGCAGATTCTCGGAGGCTACACCTTC
>once|TRBD2|TRBV13|TRBJ2-2
CASSSPLGLAGGLTGELFF
TGTGCCAGCAGCTCCCCCTTGGGACTAGCGGGGGGCCTCACCGGGGAGCTGTTTTTT
>.|TRBD1|TRBV7-9|TRBJ2-3
CASSLLGQSTDTQYF
TGTGCCAGCAGCTTATTGGGACAGAGCACAGATACGCAGTATTTT